This T cell receptor (beta chain) stems from a study of immune cell composition in non-small cell lung cancer. Findings of the study overall: Tumour-associated clones >0.5% occurred in around 35% of adenocarcinomas, less than 80% of squamous. It was not proven that tumour-reactive clones equal dominant tumour-associated clones. Overall clonality, unlike maximal tumour-associated clone frequency, did not predict TIL reactivity.

Normal lung was sampled as far from the tumour as possible, at least 3 cm. DNA was extracted from unsorted cell suspensions stored frozen. Here immunoSEQ multiplex PCR was the method, and the copy in TCRdb shows in-frame clones only, minus some. The sample includes 2,800 or so clones, about 74% of them seen just once. A note on this clone: Its cognate antigen is unknown. Compared with germline, one end of the junction differs, possibly owing to a read error.

Germline CDR1 reads SEHNR; CDR2 reads FQNEAQ (reference sequence). The CDR3 has 14 amino acids. The TCR comes from a human donor with non-small cell lung cancer. Sample: non-adjacent lung tissue. The rearrangement uses TRBV7-9 and TRBJ1-1, with 7 bases matching TRBD1. The CDR3 DNA reads TGTGCCAGCAATGGGGACAGTCTCTTTTACCCGCTTGTCTTT. This codes for CASNGDSLFYPLVF.